The clone carrying this TCR beta chain came up once. What it binds is not known. Germline V gene sequence: CDR1 KGHSH, CDR2 LQKENI. With 3 bases clipped from V and 6 bases from J, the junction kept 3 bases outside the gene matches. The CDR3 contains 16 residues. This sample stems from a study of T cells in localized non-small cell lung cancer. Study-wide results and limits: Peak T cell clonality was found in uninvolved adjacent lung, exceeding tumor.

The assay was immunoSEQ multiplex PCR, and TCRdb's table has in-frame clones only and misses some. The sample records 35,000 or so clones, 87% being singletons. The sample here was peripheral blood, taken before any cancer treatment. V is TRBV18 and J is TRBJ2-1; TRBD2 matches at 15 bases. This clonotype was sampled from a woman between 35 and 70 years old with stage I lung adenocarcinoma. CDR3: CASSPRTSGGGNEQFF. CDR3 nucleotides: TGTGCCAGCTCACCCCGGACTAGCGGGGGGGGCAATGAGCAGTTCTTC.